This T cell receptor beta chain was sequenced during a study of molecular identifiers for immune sequencing clone quantification. Study details: The replicate experiment used RNA from roughly 18,000 or 92,000 naive CD8 cells. This RNA was split into five aliquots, and four of them were sequenced. Study results and limitations: Identical TCR molecules sharing a barcode could underestimate highly expanded clone sizes.

MiXCR, run by TCRdb on the PCR reads, gives a single entry per CDR3 protein. The sample includes fewer than 45,000 distinct CDR3 sequences, roughly 24% seen only once; the top ten take around 1%. Sorting defined naive CD8 T cells as CD8+CD4-CCR7+CD45RA+. This clonotype showed up many times. Its specificity is not known. Germline CDR1 and CDR2: MDHEN and SYDVKM. V dropped 6 bases and J dropped 3; count of bases not matched to a gene: 13. The CDR3 sequence is 18 residues long. This chain joins TRBV28 and TRBJ2-7, with 14 bases matching TRBD2. The sample taken for sequencing was naive CD8+ T cells from blood, with Jurkat cell RNA spiked in. Subset of the sample: FACS-sorted CD8+CD4-CCR7+CD45RA+ naive T cells. This TCR came from a human donor in good health. Some libraries in this study had Jurkat cell RNA spiked in. CDR3 nucleotides: TGTGCCAGCAGAAAGACCCCGGGACTAGCGGGAGTGGGCTACGAGCAGTACTTC. Protein: CASRKTPGLAGVGYEQYF.